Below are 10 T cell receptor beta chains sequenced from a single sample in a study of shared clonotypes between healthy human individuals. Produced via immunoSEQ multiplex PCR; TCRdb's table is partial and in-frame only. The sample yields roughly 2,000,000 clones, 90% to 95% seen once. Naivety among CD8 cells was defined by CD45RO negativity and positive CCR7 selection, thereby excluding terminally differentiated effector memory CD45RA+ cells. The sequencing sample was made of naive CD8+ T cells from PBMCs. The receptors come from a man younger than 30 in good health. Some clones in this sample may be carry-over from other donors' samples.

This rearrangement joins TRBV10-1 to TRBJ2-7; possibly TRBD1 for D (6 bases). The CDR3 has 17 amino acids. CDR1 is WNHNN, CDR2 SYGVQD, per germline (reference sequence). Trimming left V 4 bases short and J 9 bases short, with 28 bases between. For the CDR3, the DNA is TGCGCCAGCAGTGGCCAAACGGGACAATTTTTGGCAGGGGCGCAGTACTTC. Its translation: CASSGQTGQFLAGAQYF.

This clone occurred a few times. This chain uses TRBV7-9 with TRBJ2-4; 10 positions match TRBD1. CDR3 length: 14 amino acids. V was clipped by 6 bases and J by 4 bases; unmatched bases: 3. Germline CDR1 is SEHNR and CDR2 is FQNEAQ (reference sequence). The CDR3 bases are TGTGCCAGCAGGTCGGGACAGGGGAAAAACATTCAGTACTTC. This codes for CASRSGQGKNIQYF.

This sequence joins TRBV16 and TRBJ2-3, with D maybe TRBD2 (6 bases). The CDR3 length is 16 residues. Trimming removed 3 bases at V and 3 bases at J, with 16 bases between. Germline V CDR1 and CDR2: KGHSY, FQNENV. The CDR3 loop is CASSHLRAGRTDTQYF. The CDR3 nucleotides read TGTGCCAGCAGCCATCTAAGGGCAGGGAGGACAGATACGCAGTATTTT.

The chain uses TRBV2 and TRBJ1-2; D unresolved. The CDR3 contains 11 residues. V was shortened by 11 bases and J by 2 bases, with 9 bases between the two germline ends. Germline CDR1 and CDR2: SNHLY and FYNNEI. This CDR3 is CALGDNYGYTF. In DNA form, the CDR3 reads TGTGCCCTCGGCGACAACTATGGCTACACCTTC.

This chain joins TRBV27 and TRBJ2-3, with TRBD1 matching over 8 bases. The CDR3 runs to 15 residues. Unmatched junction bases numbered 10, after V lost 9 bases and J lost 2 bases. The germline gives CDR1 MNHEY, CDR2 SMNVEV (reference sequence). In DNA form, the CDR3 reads TGTGCCAGACCCGACAGGGGAGAGGACACAGATACGCAGTATTTT. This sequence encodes CARPDRGEDTDTQYF.

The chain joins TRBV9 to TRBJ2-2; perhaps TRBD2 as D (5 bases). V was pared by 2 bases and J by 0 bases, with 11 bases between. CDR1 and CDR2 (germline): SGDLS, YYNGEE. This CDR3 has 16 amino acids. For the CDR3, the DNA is TGTGCCAGCAGCGTTCGAGCGGAGTCGAACACCGGGGAGCTGTTTTTT. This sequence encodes CASSVRAESNTGELFF.

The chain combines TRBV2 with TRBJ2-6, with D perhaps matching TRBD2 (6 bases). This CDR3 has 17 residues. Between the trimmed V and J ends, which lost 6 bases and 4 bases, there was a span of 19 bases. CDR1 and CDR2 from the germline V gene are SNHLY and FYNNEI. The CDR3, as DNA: TGTGCCAGCAGGGCTCTCCAGGTGCGGGAAGGGGCCAACGTCCTGACTTTC. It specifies CASRALQVREGANVLTF.

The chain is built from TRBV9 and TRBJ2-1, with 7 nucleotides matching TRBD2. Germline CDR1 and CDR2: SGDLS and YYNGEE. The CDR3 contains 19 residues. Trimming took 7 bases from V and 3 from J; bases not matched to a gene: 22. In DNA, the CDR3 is TGTGCCAGCGGAGAGTCGAGGGTCTTGGCGGGAGCCTTCTACAATGAGCAGTTCTTC. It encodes CASGESRVLAGAFYNEQFF.

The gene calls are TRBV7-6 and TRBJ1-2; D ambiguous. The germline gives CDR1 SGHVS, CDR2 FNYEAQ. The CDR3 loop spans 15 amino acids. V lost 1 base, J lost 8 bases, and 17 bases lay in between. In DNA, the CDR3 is TGTGCCAGCAGCTTAGATCGCTTGGCGGAGGAAGGCTACACCTTC. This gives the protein CASSLDRLAEEGYTF.

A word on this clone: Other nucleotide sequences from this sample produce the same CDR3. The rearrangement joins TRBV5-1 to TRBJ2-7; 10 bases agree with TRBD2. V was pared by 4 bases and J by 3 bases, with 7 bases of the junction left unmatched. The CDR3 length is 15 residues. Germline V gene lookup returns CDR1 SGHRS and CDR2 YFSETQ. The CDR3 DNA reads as TGCGCCAGCAGCCTAGGACTAGCGGATTTCTACGAGCAGTACTTC. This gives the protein CASSLGLADFYEQYF.